A selection of T cell receptor beta chains follows, all from one sample in a study of blood T cell repertoires in COVID-19. Sequenced by immunoSEQ multiplex PCR; TCRdb stores in-frame clones only, minus some. The table lists around 160,000 clones, approximately 86% of them singletons. The specimen sequenced was peripheral blood. The receptor source for this set is a man between 60 and 75 years old with acute or convalescent COVID-19. CDR3s include the opening cysteine and the closing phenylalanine or tryptophan. The D gene is left open where the match is weak. Clone size is given for some rows only: seen once, a few or many times, or a class if the clone is expanded.

clone size | D gene | J gene | V gene | CDR3 protein | CDR3 DNA
. | . | TRBJ2-2 | TRBV9 | CASSVGSGWNTGELFF | TGTGCCAGCAGCGTAGGGAGCGGATGGAACACCGGGGAGCTGTTTTTT
. | . | TRBJ1-1 | TRBV9 | CASTLTPIGRTEAFF | TGTGCCAGCACACTCACGCCTATCGGGAGAACTGAAGCTTTCTTT
. | TRBD2 | TRBJ2-3 | TRBV7-9 | CATGRAEGPNTQYF | TGTGCCACCGGGAGGGCGGAAGGGCCCAATACGCAGTATTTT
. | TRBD2 | TRBJ2-1 | TRBV5-1 | CASSPTSGIHEQFF | TGCGCCAGCAGCCCGACTAGCGGGATCCATGAGCAGTTCTTC
. | . | TRBJ2-3 | TRBV7-9 | CASSLGQSTDTQYF | TGTGCCAGCAGCTTAGGGCAGAGCACAGATACGCAGTATTTT
. | . | TRBJ2-5 | TRBV5-1 | CASSLGVPGLYQETQYF | TGCGCCAGCAGCTTGGGGGTGCCGGGTTTGTACCAAGAGACCCAGTACTTC
. | TRBD2 | TRBJ2-3 | TRBV3-1/TRBV3-2 | CASSPVYWAGVSTDTQYF | TGTGCCAGCAGCCCGGTGTATTGGGCGGGAGTTAGCACAGATACGCAGTATTTT
. | . | TRBJ1-3 | TRBV30 | CAWSSGTGNTIYF | TGTGCCTGGAGTTCCGGGACTGGAAACACCATATATTTT
once | . | TRBJ2-7 | TRBV3-1/TRBV3-2 | CASSHQDRYYEQYF | TGTGCCAGCAGCCACCAGGACAGATACTACGAGCAGTACTTC
few | TRBD1 | TRBJ2-3 | TRBV5-1 | CASTRTGTGAQDTQYF | TGCGCCAGCACCAGAACCGGGACAGGGGCGCAAGATACGCAGTATTTT
. | TRBD2 | TRBJ2-2 | TRBV24-1 | CATGGTSGNTGELFF | TGTGCCACCGGGGGGACTAGCGGGAACACCGGGGAGCTGTTTTTT
. | TRBD1 | TRBJ2-5 | TRBV28 | CASSLPGTGGQETQYF | TGTGCCAGCAGTCTCCCCGGGACAGGGGGCCAAGAGACCCAGTACTTC
. | TRBD2 | TRBJ2-2 | TRBV5-1 | CASSERLAGGNTGELFF | TGCGCCAGCAGCGAAAGACTAGCGGGAGGGAACACCGGGGAGCTGTTTTTT
. | TRBD2 | TRBJ2-5 | TRBV10-1 | CASSDGLAGGRETQYF | TGCGCCAGCAGCGACGGACTAGCGGGAGGTAGAGAGACCCAGTACTTC
few | . | TRBJ1-1 | TRBV19 | CASSIDTGGAPLWNTEAFF | TGTGCCAGTAGTATAGATACGGGGGGAGCCCCCCTCTGGAACACTGAAGCTTTCTTT
. | . | TRBJ1-1 | TRBV12-3/TRBV12-4 | CASSPYTEAFF | TGTGCCAGCAGTCCGTACACTGAAGCTTTCTTT
. | . | TRBJ1-6 | TRBV16 | CASSQSSSPLHF | TGTGCCAGCAGCCAATCCTCTTCACCCCTCCACTTT
. | TRBD1 | TRBJ1-6 | TRBV2 | CASRDRLSPLHF | TGTGCCAGCAGGGACAGGCTTTCACCCCTCCACTTT
. | . | TRBJ1-4 | TRBV30 | CAWSLKGTTNEKLFF | TGTGCCTGGAGTTTAAAGGGGACAACTAATGAAAAACTGTTTTTT
. | . | TRBJ1-4 | TRBV23-1 | CASSQSVVVRVNEKLFF | TGCGCCAGCAGTCAATCCGTCGTTGTGAGGGTTAATGAAAAACTGTTTTTT
. | . | TRBJ1-5 | TRBV11-3 | CASSFRVGAIIHNQPQHF | TGTGCCAGCAGCTTCCGGGTAGGGGCGATAATTCACAATCAGCCCCAGCATTTT
. | TRBD1 | TRBJ1-4 | TRBV24-1 | CATSDPGQGAGEKLFF | TGTGCCACCAGTGATCCCGGCCAGGGGGCGGGTGAAAAACTGTTTTTT
. | TRBD2 | TRBJ2-2 | TRBV3-1/TRBV3-2 | CASSRGLAGVTGELFF | TGTGCCAGCAGCCGAGGACTAGCGGGAGTTACCGGGGAGCTGTTTTTT
. | TRBD2 | TRBJ2-7 | TRBV27 | CASSSPWGGTYEQYF | TGTGCCAGCAGTTCACCCTGGGGGGGGACCTACGAGCAGTACTTC
. | . | TRBJ1-3 | TRBV28 | CASSTTGSGGNTIYF | TGTGCCAGCAGTACTACAGGTTCGGGTGGAAACACCATATATTTT
. | TRBD2 | TRBJ2-1 | TRBV5-4 | CASSLKREWYNEQFF | TGTGCCAGCAGCTTAAAGCGGGAGTGGTACAATGAGCAGTTCTTC
. | TRBD2 | TRBJ2-3 | TRBV28 | CASSLGTSGTDTQYF | TGTGCCAGCAGTTTAGGGACTAGCGGCACAGATACGCAGTATTTT
once | . | TRBJ2-7 | TRBV7-9 | CASSFPRSEQYF | TGTGCCAGCAGCTTTCCGCGGAGCGAGCAGTACTTC
. | . | TRBJ1-2 | TRBV19 | CASSIVRYGYTF | TGTGCCAGTAGTATCGTCCGTTATGGCTACACCTTC
. | . | TRBJ1-1 | TRBV3-1/TRBV3-2 | CASSHKGGWNTEAFF | TGTGCCAGCAGCCACAAAGGAGGGTGGAACACTGAAGCTTTCTTT
once | TRBD1 | TRBJ1-5 | TRBV6-4 | CASSEEGDRAPNQPQHF | TGTGCCAGCAGTGAAGAAGGTGACAGGGCGCCCAATCAGCCCCAGCATTTT
few | TRBD1 | TRBJ1-2 | TRBV6-5 | CASSPRQGGYTF | TGTGCCAGCAGTCCCCGACAGGGAGGCTACACCTTC
. | TRBD2 | TRBJ2-1 | TRBV28 | CASSLGGRVSYNEQFF | TGTGCCAGCAGTTTGGGCGGGAGGGTCTCCTACAATGAGCAGTTCTTC
. | TRBD2 | TRBJ2-3 | TRBV5-1 | CASSLGLAGVWDTDTQYF | TGCGCCAGCAGCTTAGGACTAGCGGGAGTTTGGGACACAGATACGCAGTATTTT
. | TRBD2 | TRBJ2-7 | TRBV12-3/TRBV12-4 | CASSSGSFEQYF | TGTGCCAGCAGCAGCGGGAGTTTCGAGCAGTACTTC
. | TRBD1 | TRBJ1-2 | TRBV28 | CAIEIQGAGYGYTF | TGTGCCATCGAGATACAGGGGGCGGGCTATGGCTACACCTTC
. | TRBD1 | TRBJ1-2 | TRBV28 | CASSPDRAIWVYGYTF | TGTGCCAGCAGCCCGGACAGGGCAATCTGGGTCTATGGCTACACCTTC
. | . | TRBJ2-3 | TRBV6-5 | CASSYSYSTDTQYF | TGTGCCAGCAGTTACTCGTATAGTACAGATACGCAGTATTTT
. | TRBD1 | TRBJ1-5 | TRBV5-1 | CASSSTGAGNQPQHF | TGCGCCAGCAGCTCGACAGGGGCCGGCAATCAGCCCCAGCATTTT
. | TRBD2 | TRBJ2-3 | TRBV5-1 | CASSPLAGTSTDTQYF | TGCGCCAGCAGCCCTCTAGCGGGGACTAGCACAGATACGCAGTATTTT
. | . | TRBJ2-2 | TRBV9 | CASTEFLEDGELFF | TGTGCCAGCACGGAGTTTCTTGAGGACGGGGAGCTGTTTTTT
. | TRBD2 | TRBJ2-2 | TRBV9 | CASSGEGLAGPRAGELFF | TGTGCCAGCAGCGGCGAGGGACTAGCGGGACCTCGGGCCGGGGAGCTGTTTTTT
few | TRBD1 | TRBJ1-2 | TRBV7-9 | CASSPTRDRGFDGYTF | TGTGCCAGCAGTCCCACCCGGGACAGGGGGTTCGACGGCTACACCTTC
. | TRBD1 | TRBJ2-1 | TRBV27 | CASSRFLGQGSDEQFF | TGTGCCAGCAGTCGTTTTTTGGGACAGGGGTCGGATGAGCAGTTCTTC
. | TRBD1 | TRBJ1-1 | TRBV19 | CASSNPRGENTEAFF | TGTGCCAGTAGCAATCCCAGGGGGGAGAACACTGAAGCTTTCTTT
. | . | TRBJ2-3 | TRBV5-5 | CASSLVGAGSDTQYF | TGTGCCAGCAGCTTGGTGGGTGCGGGGTCAGATACGCAGTATTTT